This T cell receptor (beta chain) was captured in a study of blood T cell repertoires in COVID-19. Study background: Samples came from the United States, Italy and Spain, spanning acute and convalescent COVID-19. Sources were T cells, B-cell-depleted T cells, or PBMCs; the material itself was cDNA or gDNA.

Original methodology: Nucleated cell counts were estimated from reference gene primer amplification. Some clones are missing from TCRdb's copy, which holds only in-frame ones; the method was immunoSEQ multiplex PCR. V, J and clone size were drawn from that table, and D and trimming were deduced from the DNA. The table lists about 140,000 clones, approximately 90% of them singletons. The ends were cut back, 0 bases at V and 7 bases at J, with 9 bases in the middle. Germline lookup yields CDR1 SQVTM and CDR2 ANQGSEA. CDR3 length: 12 residues. This TCR was sampled from a woman older than 75 with acute or convalescent COVID-19. The sample comprised peripheral blood. The chain uses TRBV29-1 and TRBJ1-2; TRBD1 might be the D (6 bases). CDR3 nucleotide sequence: TGCAGCGTTGAAGACAGGGGAATTGGCTACACCTTC. This codes for CSVEDRGIGYTF.